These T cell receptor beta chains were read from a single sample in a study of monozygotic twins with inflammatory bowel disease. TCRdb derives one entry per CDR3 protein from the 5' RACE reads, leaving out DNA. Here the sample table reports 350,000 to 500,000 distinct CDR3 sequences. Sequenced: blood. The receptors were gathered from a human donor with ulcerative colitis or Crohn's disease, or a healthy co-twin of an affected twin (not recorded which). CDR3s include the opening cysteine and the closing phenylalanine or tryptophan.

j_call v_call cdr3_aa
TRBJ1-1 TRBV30 CAWSEPQTVFRGTEAFF
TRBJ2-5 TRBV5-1 CASSTTGGLETQYF
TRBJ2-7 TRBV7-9 CASSSLARGRNEQYF
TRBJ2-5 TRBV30 CAWRKMGGLEETQYF
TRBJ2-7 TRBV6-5 CASSYTIRRGQSLSYEQYF
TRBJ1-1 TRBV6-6 CASSHRDDEAFF
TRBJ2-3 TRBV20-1 CSARDDQLSTDTQYF
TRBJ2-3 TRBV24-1 CATSGGSTDTQYF
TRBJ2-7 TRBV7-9 CASSLHGQGVVEQYF
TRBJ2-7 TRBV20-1 CSARDRQATYEQYF
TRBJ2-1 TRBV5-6 CASSLGDRHNEQFF
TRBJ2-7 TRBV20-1 CSATTGSEYEQYF
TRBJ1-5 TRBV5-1 CASSLAGGQPQHF
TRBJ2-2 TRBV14 CASSQELAGELFF
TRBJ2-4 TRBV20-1 CSAIKGEGAKNIQYF
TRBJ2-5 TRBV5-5 CASSPGRGETQYF
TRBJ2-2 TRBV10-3 CAISDPPGGGPTGELFF
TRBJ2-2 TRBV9 CASSVGGGRAGTGELFF
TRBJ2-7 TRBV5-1 CASSLDPFLEQYF
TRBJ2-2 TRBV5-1 CASSLQVPNTGELIF
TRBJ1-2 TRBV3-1 CASSQGTPEGYTF
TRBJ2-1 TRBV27 CASSSLSVLYNEQFF
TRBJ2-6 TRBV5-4 CASSLTGTEFSGANVLTF
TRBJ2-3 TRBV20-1 CSALIDTDTQYF
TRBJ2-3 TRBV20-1 CSASTGTSGGISPDTQYF
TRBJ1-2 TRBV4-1 CASSQGGLRRYGYTF
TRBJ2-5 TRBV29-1 CSVSTVRGKTSVGREGETQYF
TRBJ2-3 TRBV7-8 CASSSDRMRTDTQYF
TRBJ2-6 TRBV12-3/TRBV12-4 CASKMGTNVLTF
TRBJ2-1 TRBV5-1 CASSLEGTDEQFF
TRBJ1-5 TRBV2 CASSEAASYSNQPQHF
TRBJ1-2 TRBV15 CATSRDGDEGGYTF
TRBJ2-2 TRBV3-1 CASSQEDGIYTGELFF
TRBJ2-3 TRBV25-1 CASSTHGSPSTDTQYF
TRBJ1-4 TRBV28 CASSYRDVLFF
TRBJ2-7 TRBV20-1 CSARSSQGQGAIEQYF
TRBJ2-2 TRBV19 CASSIGMGELFF
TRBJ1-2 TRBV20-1 CSAAGPNLYGYTF
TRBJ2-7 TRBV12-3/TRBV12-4 CASSLAVGGPTYEQYF
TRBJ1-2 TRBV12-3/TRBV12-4 CASRSTIDRAGYTF
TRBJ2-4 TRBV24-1 CATSDPAAGGLKNIQYF
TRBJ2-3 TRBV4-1 CASSLIPGLVVTDTQYF
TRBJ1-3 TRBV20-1 CSARVPFSGNTIYF